The T cell receptor beta chain under discussion was sequenced for a study of PD-L1 blockade in urothelial cancer. The germline V gene has CDR1 SGHVS and CDR2 FNYEAQ. J was trimmed by 5 bases and V by 4 bases; bases with no gene match: 4. The CDR3 totals 14 residues. Sequencing used immunoSEQ multiplex PCR; TCRdb keeps in-frame clones, though not all of them. The table lists roughly 30,000 clones, around nine tenths of them singletons. This clonotype originated in a man aged 45-65 years with urothelial cancer. The gene calls are TRBV7-6 and TRBJ1-3; 8 bases are shared with TRBD1. The sequencing here drew on PBMCs, taken around atezolizumab (anti-PD-L1) treatment. CDR3 loop: CASSSPGGRNTIYF. CDR3 coding DNA: TGTGCCAGCAGCTCCCCAGGGGGCCGAAACACCATATATTTT. Supplemented by reference TRBV7-6 and TRBJ1-3, the full variable domain reads GAGVSQSPRYKVTKRGQDVALRCDPISGHVSLYWYRQALGQGPEFLTYFNYEAQQDKSGLPNDRFSAERPEGSISTLTIQRTEQRDSAMYRCASSSPGGRNTIYFGEGSWLTVV.